This TCR beta chain was captured by sequencing in a study of blood T cells in healthy people across ages. The second PCR ran about 7 to 12 cycles with a sample-barcoded 5' primer and J-beta primers. Carrying 12 random nucleotides, a template-switch adaptor labeled each individual cDNA molecule. TCRdb analysed the 5' RACE reads with MiXCR anew, one entry per CDR3 protein. Among 1.5 million to 2 million distinct CDR3 sequences listed, 25% to 30% were seen once. Study results and caveats: A roughly linear age-dependent decrease characterized TCR beta diversity per million T cells.

The donors, aged about 6 to 100, were healthy Caucasians from Russia. Concerning this clonotype itself: What it binds is not known. One end of the junction fails to match germline, which may point to a read error.

Germline CDR1 and CDR2: SGDLS and YYNGEE. The CDR3 length is 15 residues. The rearrangement joins TRBV9 to TRBJ2-2; a possible D gene is TRBD2 (5 bases). The source is a woman in her twenties or thirties in good health. The sequencing input was blood. CDR3 sequence reads: CASSGLARNTVELFF. As DNA, the CDR3 is TGTGCCAGCAGCGGGCTAGCTCGGAACACCGTGGAGTTGTTTTTT.